This TCR beta chain was observed in a study of PD-1 blockade in classical Hodgkin lymphoma. Time point of the sample: cycle 4 day 1 (C4D1), after around six weeks of nivolumab. Each patient's relapse followed autologous stem cell transplantation, and brentuximab vedotin exposure varied. Data came from immunoSEQ multiplex PCR; TCRdb stores just in-frame clones and leaves some out. The table shows roughly 94,000 clones, with approximately 94% occurring only once. The sequences come from peripheral blood mononuclear cells (PBMCs), collected before the fourth cycle of nivolumab. The sequence was obtained from a human donor with classical Hodgkin lymphoma.

The CDR3 is CSVDSRGGTDTQYF. In nucleotides, the CDR3 is TGCAGCGTTGATTCTCGGGGCGGCACAGATACGCAGTATTTT. V is TRBV29-1 and J is TRBJ2-3, with D perhaps given as TRBD1 or TRBD2 (5 bases each). Germline CDR1 SQVTM, CDR2 ANQGSEA. The CDR3 is made up of 14 amino acids. The V end was cut by 3 bases, the J end by 1 base, with 11 bases between.